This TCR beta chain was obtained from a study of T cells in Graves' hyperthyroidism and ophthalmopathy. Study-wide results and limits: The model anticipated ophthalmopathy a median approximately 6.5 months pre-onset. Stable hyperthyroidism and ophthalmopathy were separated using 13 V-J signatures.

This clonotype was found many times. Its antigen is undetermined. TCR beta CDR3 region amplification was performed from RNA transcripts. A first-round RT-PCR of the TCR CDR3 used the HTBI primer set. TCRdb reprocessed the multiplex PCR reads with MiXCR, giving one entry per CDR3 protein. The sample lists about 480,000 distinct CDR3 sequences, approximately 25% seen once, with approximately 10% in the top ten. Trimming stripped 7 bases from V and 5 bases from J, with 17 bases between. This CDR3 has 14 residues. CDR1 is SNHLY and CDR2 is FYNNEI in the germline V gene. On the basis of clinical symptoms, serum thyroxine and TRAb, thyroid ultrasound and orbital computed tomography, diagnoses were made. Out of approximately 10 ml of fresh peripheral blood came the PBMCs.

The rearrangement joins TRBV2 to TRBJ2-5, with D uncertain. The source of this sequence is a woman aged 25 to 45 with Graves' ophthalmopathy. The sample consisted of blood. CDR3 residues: CASNLLQLSETQYF. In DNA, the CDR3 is TGTGCCAGCAACCTATTACAGCTATCTGAGACCCAGTACTTC. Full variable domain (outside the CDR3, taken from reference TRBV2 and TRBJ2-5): EPEVTQTPSHQVTQMGQEVILRCVPISNHLYFYWYRQILGQKVEFLVSFYNNEISEKSEIFDDQFSVERPDGSNFTLKIRSTKLEDSAMYFCASNLLQLSETQYFGPGTRLLVL.